This TCR beta chain was identified in a study of blood T cell repertoires in COVID-19. Measured with immunoSEQ multiplex PCR; TCRdb has only the in-frame clones, and not every one. The sample contains over 200,000 clones, approximately 89% of which appear only once. Germline values: CDR1 LNHDA, CDR2 SQIVND (reference sequence). V was clipped by 7 bases and J by 1 base, with 14 bases between them. This CDR3 comprises 15 residues. Sequenced sample: peripheral blood. J is TRBJ1-5 and V is TRBV19; D gene uncertain. This receptor was taken from a woman aged 40 to 50 with acute or convalescent COVID-19. This CDR3 is CASTPDRRSNQPQHF. CDR3 nucleotide sequence: TGTGCCAGTACCCCGGACCGGAGGAGCAATCAGCCCCAGCATTTT.